This is a list of T cell receptor beta chains from one sample in a study of blood T cell repertoires in COVID-19. The table came from immunoSEQ multiplex PCR; TCRdb's copy has only in-frame clones and leaves some out. Of 200,000 or so clones in the sample, around three quarters were seen once. Input material: peripheral blood. The receptors shown here come from a man aged 55 to 70 with active or convalescent COVID-19. Both conserved end residues are part of each CDR3. Fields, in order: V gene, clone size, D gene, J gene, CDR3 DNA, CDR3 protein. The D gene is left open where the match is weak. A row's size may be missing; if present it is once, few, many or a size class.

v_call: TRBV5-1; clone_size: -; d_call: -; j_call: TRBJ2-1; cdr3_nt: TGCGCCAGCAGCTTGGAAGACAGTTCCTACAATGAGCAGTTCTTC; cdr3_aa: CASSLEDSSYNEQFF
v_call: TRBV7-9; clone_size: many; d_call: -; j_call: TRBJ2-7; cdr3_nt: TGTGCCAGCAGCTTAGTGGCGGGGGCCGACCCCAAATCCTACGAGCAGTACTTC; cdr3_aa: CASSLVAGADPKSYEQYF
v_call: TRBV6-2/TRBV6-3; clone_size: -; d_call: -; j_call: TRBJ2-2; cdr3_nt: TGTGCCAGCAGTTACTCTACGGGGGGCGCAACCGGGGAGCTGTTTTTT; cdr3_aa: CASSYSTGGATGELFF
v_call: TRBV5-1; clone_size: -; d_call: -; j_call: TRBJ2-2; cdr3_nt: TGCGCCAGCAGCCCCGGGGGTAGCCGAGTCACCGGGGAGCTGTTTTTT; cdr3_aa: CASSPGGSRVTGELFF
v_call: TRBV6-6; clone_size: -; d_call: -; j_call: TRBJ2-7; cdr3_nt: TGTGCCAGCAGTCCTCTCCAGGAATCCTACGAGCAGTACTTC; cdr3_aa: CASSPLQESYEQYF
v_call: TRBV7-8; clone_size: -; d_call: -; j_call: TRBJ2-5; cdr3_nt: TGTGCCAGCAGCTTAGGTGTCTCGACTCAGGGAGAGACCCAGTACTTC; cdr3_aa: CASSLGVSTQGETQYF
v_call: TRBV18; clone_size: -; d_call: -; j_call: TRBJ2-3; cdr3_nt: TGTGCCAGCTCACCACTTGTCTCAGATACGCAGTATTTT; cdr3_aa: CASSPLVSDTQYF
v_call: TRBV10-3; clone_size: few; d_call: TRBD1; j_call: TRBJ1-4; cdr3_nt: TGTGCCAGTTCGACAGGGGGCGGAGAAAAACTGTTTTTT; cdr3_aa: CASSTGGGEKLFF
v_call: TRBV15; clone_size: -; d_call: TRBD1; j_call: TRBJ2-3; cdr3_nt: TGTGCCACCAGCAGAGATCCGACAGGGATGGATACGCAGTATTTT; cdr3_aa: CATSRDPTGMDTQYF
v_call: TRBV5-6; clone_size: -; d_call: -; j_call: TRBJ2-7; cdr3_nt: TGTGCCAGCAGCTTTTCCGACGAGCAGTACTTC; cdr3_aa: CASSFSDEQYF
v_call: TRBV7-9; clone_size: -; d_call: -; j_call: TRBJ2-7; cdr3_nt: TGTGCCAGCAGCCTCAGCTCCTACGAGCAGTACTTC; cdr3_aa: CASSLSSYEQYF
v_call: TRBV7-3; clone_size: -; d_call: -; j_call: TRBJ2-2; cdr3_nt: TGTGCCAGCAGCCCAAGGGCCAGGGGACCCGGGGAGCTGTTTTTT; cdr3_aa: CASSPRARGPGELFF
v_call: TRBV5-4; clone_size: -; d_call: -; j_call: TRBJ2-3; cdr3_nt: TGTGCCAGCAGCTCACGGGAGATAACAGATACGCAGTATTTT; cdr3_aa: CASSSREITDTQYF
v_call: TRBV6-5; clone_size: -; d_call: -; j_call: TRBJ2-7; cdr3_nt: TGTGCCAGCAGTCGCACAGGGTACGAGCAGTACTTC; cdr3_aa: CASSRTGYEQYF
v_call: TRBV5-4; clone_size: -; d_call: TRBD1; j_call: TRBJ2-5; cdr3_nt: TGTGCCAGCAGCCCGAGGACAGGGAGGCAAGAGACCCAGTACTTC; cdr3_aa: CASSPRTGRQETQYF
v_call: TRBV24-1; clone_size: -; d_call: -; j_call: TRBJ2-1; cdr3_nt: TGTGCCACCAGTGATTTAGGTCTAGAAGACAATGAGCAGTTCTTC; cdr3_aa: CATSDLGLEDNEQFF
v_call: TRBV5-6; clone_size: few; d_call: -; j_call: TRBJ1-3; cdr3_nt: TGTGCCAGCAGCCCGAGTAGGTCGGGAAGAAACACCATATATTTT; cdr3_aa: CASSPSRSGRNTIYF
v_call: TRBV9; clone_size: -; d_call: -; j_call: TRBJ2-3; cdr3_nt: TGTGCCAGCAGCGCCGGACTGATCTCAAGCACAGATACGCAGTATTTT; cdr3_aa: CASSAGLISSTDTQYF
v_call: TRBV11-2; clone_size: -; d_call: -; j_call: TRBJ2-7; cdr3_nt: TGTGCCAGCAGCTTACAGGGCATAGGCGAGCAGTACTTC; cdr3_aa: CASSLQGIGEQYF
v_call: TRBV19; clone_size: -; d_call: -; j_call: TRBJ1-5; cdr3_nt: TGTGCCAGTAGTATAGATCGGGGAGGGGCGAGTCAGCCCCAGCATTTT; cdr3_aa: CASSIDRGGASQPQHF
v_call: TRBV4-3; clone_size: -; d_call: -; j_call: TRBJ2-7; cdr3_nt: TGCGCCAGCAGCCAAGAATACGGGCAGGGCTACGAGCAGTACTTC; cdr3_aa: CASSQEYGQGYEQYF
v_call: TRBV18; clone_size: -; d_call: -; j_call: TRBJ2-5; cdr3_nt: TGTGCCAGCTCACCAATGGACGGAGGTGCCCAAGAGACCCAGTACTTC; cdr3_aa: CASSPMDGGAQETQYF
v_call: TRBV11-2; clone_size: -; d_call: -; j_call: TRBJ2-7; cdr3_nt: TGTGCCAGCAGCTTAGCTGGGCAGGTATACGAGCAGTACTTC; cdr3_aa: CASSLAGQVYEQYF
v_call: TRBV6-5; clone_size: few; d_call: -; j_call: TRBJ2-7; cdr3_nt: TGTGCCAGCAACCCCAGGGGTTTCGGCTACGAGCAGTACTTC; cdr3_aa: CASNPRGFGYEQYF
v_call: TRBV11-3; clone_size: -; d_call: TRBD2; j_call: TRBJ2-1; cdr3_nt: TGTGCCAGCAGCTATAGCCGCGGGAGCGACAATGAGCAGTTCTTC; cdr3_aa: CASSYSRGSDNEQFF
v_call: TRBV7-2; clone_size: -; d_call: -; j_call: TRBJ2-2; cdr3_nt: TGTGCCAGCAGCTCCCGTCCGCCTAGTTGGGACACCGGGGAGCTGTTTTTT; cdr3_aa: CASSSRPPSWDTGELFF
v_call: TRBV7-2; clone_size: -; d_call: TRBD2; j_call: TRBJ2-1; cdr3_nt: TGTGCCAGCAAGACTAGCGGGGATTACAATGAGCAGTTCTTC; cdr3_aa: CASKTSGDYNEQFF
v_call: TRBV28; clone_size: -; d_call: TRBD1; j_call: TRBJ2-2; cdr3_nt: TGTGCCAGCCAACAGGGGGGGAACACCGGGGAGCTGTTTTTT; cdr3_aa: CASQQGGNTGELFF
v_call: TRBV19; clone_size: once; d_call: -; j_call: TRBJ2-1; cdr3_nt: TGTGCCAGTAGTATAGACTTCAATGAGCAGTTCTTC; cdr3_aa: CASSIDFNEQFF
v_call: TRBV5-1; clone_size: -; d_call: TRBD1; j_call: TRBJ2-1; cdr3_nt: TGCGCCAGCAGCGAAGGGACAGGGGGCAATGAGCAGTTCTTC; cdr3_aa: CASSEGTGGNEQFF
v_call: TRBV28; clone_size: -; d_call: TRBD2; j_call: TRBJ2-7; cdr3_nt: TGTGCCAGCAGTTTACCCTCGGGACTAGCGGGACCAAATAAGGGGTACGAGCAGTACTTC; cdr3_aa: CASSLPSGLAGPNKGYEQYF
v_call: TRBV7-2; clone_size: -; d_call: -; j_call: TRBJ2-1; cdr3_nt: TGTGCCAGCAGCTTTCAGTCTCTTGGTGGCTCCTACAATGAGCAGTTCTTC; cdr3_aa: CASSFQSLGGSYNEQFF
v_call: TRBV19; clone_size: -; d_call: TRBD1; j_call: TRBJ1-5; cdr3_nt: TGTGCCAGTAGTCCTTTAGGGGGCAGCCAGCCCCAGCATTTT; cdr3_aa: CASSPLGGSQPQHF
v_call: TRBV7-9; clone_size: once; d_call: TRBD2; j_call: TRBJ2-7; cdr3_nt: TGTGCCAGCAGCTTGACCGGGACTAGCGGTACCTACGAGCAGTACTTC; cdr3_aa: CASSLTGTSGTYEQYF
v_call: TRBV6-1; clone_size: -; d_call: -; j_call: TRBJ2-5; cdr3_nt: TGTGCCAGCAGTGACCCATTTAGGGGGACCCAGTACTTC; cdr3_aa: CASSDPFRGTQYF
v_call: TRBV6-4; clone_size: -; d_call: -; j_call: TRBJ1-4; cdr3_nt: TGTGCCAGCAGTGACGAGGCATCCCCAGCTAATGAAAAACTGTTTTTT; cdr3_aa: CASSDEASPANEKLFF
v_call: TRBV11-2; clone_size: -; d_call: -; j_call: TRBJ2-2; cdr3_nt: TGTGCCAGCAGCTTGCCCAGTCTCGGGGAGCTGTTTTTT; cdr3_aa: CASSLPSLGELFF
v_call: TRBV25-1; clone_size: -; d_call: TRBD1; j_call: TRBJ1-1; cdr3_nt: TGTGCCAGCTCCAGGACAGGGAACACTGAAGCTTTCTTT; cdr3_aa: CASSRTGNTEAFF
v_call: TRBV6-2/TRBV6-3; clone_size: -; d_call: -; j_call: TRBJ1-5; cdr3_nt: TGTGCCAGCAGTTACCGAGACAGGAATCAGCCCCAGCATTTT; cdr3_aa: CASSYRDRNQPQHF
v_call: TRBV5-8; clone_size: -; d_call: -; j_call: TRBJ1-6; cdr3_nt: TGTGCCAGCAGCAGAAGGAGCTCCTATAATTCACCCCTCCACTTT; cdr3_aa: CASSRRSSYNSPLHF
v_call: TRBV28; clone_size: -; d_call: -; j_call: TRBJ2-2; cdr3_nt: TGTGCCAGTCAGCGTTTGAACACCGGGGAGCTGTTTTTT; cdr3_aa: CASQRLNTGELFF
v_call: TRBV3-1/TRBV3-2; clone_size: -; d_call: TRBD2; j_call: TRBJ2-2; cdr3_nt: TGTGCCAGCACCCGAGGACTAGTGGTCGGGGAGCTGTTTTTT; cdr3_aa: CASTRGLVVGELFF
v_call: TRBV5-8; clone_size: -; d_call: -; j_call: TRBJ2-5; cdr3_nt: TGTGCCAGCAGCCCTTTTCTAAGCAGGGCAGAGGAGACCCAGTACTTC; cdr3_aa: CASSPFLSRAEETQYF
v_call: TRBV19; clone_size: -; d_call: -; j_call: TRBJ1-5; cdr3_nt: TGTGCCAGTAGTATAGTAGGACAGTTAAGCAATCAGCCCCAGCATTTT; cdr3_aa: CASSIVGQLSNQPQHF
v_call: TRBV7-9; clone_size: few; d_call: -; j_call: TRBJ2-5; cdr3_nt: TGTGCCAGCAGCCCGGGTCTGGAGGGACGTGAGACCCAGTACTTC; cdr3_aa: CASSPGLEGRETQYF
v_call: TRBV7-6; clone_size: -; d_call: TRBD1; j_call: TRBJ2-3; cdr3_nt: TGTGCCAGCAGCCAGGGACAGGGAGGCACAGATACGCAGTATTTT; cdr3_aa: CASSQGQGGTDTQYF
v_call: TRBV19; clone_size: -; d_call: -; j_call: TRBJ1-5; cdr3_nt: TGTGCCAGTAGCCCATTGGCGGGGCCCCGTCGCAATCAGCCCCAGCATTTT; cdr3_aa: CASSPLAGPRRNQPQHF
v_call: TRBV7-9; clone_size: -; d_call: -; j_call: TRBJ2-7; cdr3_nt: TGTGCCAGCAGTCCCAGGGGGCGGGAGCTAAACGAGCAGTACTTC; cdr3_aa: CASSPRGRELNEQYF
v_call: TRBV18; clone_size: -; d_call: TRBD2; j_call: TRBJ2-1; cdr3_nt: TGTGCCAGCTCACTGACTAGCGGGAGCCCCCCTTCCTACAATGAGCAGTTCTTC; cdr3_aa: CASSLTSGSPPSYNEQFF
v_call: TRBV6-5; clone_size: -; d_call: TRBD1; j_call: TRBJ2-5; cdr3_nt: TGTGCCAGCATCAAGGACAGGGGGCTAGAGACCCAGTACTTC; cdr3_aa: CASIKDRGLETQYF
v_call: TRBV9; clone_size: -; d_call: TRBD2; j_call: TRBJ2-3; cdr3_nt: TGTGCCAGCAGCGCGGGAGCGACTAGCGCAAGCACAGATACGCAGTATTTT; cdr3_aa: CASSAGATSASTDTQYF
v_call: TRBV9; clone_size: few; d_call: TRBD1; j_call: TRBJ2-7; cdr3_nt: TGTGCCAGCAGCCCAGGGGACAGGGGAGTCTCCTACGAGCAGTACTTC; cdr3_aa: CASSPGDRGVSYEQYF